These 24 T cell receptor beta chains were sequenced from one sample in a study of metastatic and nonmetastatic thyroid tumors. TCRdb reprocessed the PCR reads via MiXCR. The top ten clones hold around 21% of a sample with about 21,000 clones, about a quarter of them seen once. Thyroid surgery had not been preceded by any treatment in any patient. Source material: blood. The receptors were sampled from a female donor with papillary thyroid cancer or a benign thyroid nodule (not recorded which). Some clones in this sample may be carry-over from other donors' samples.

To note about this clone: A read error may produce the germline difference seen at one junction end. In DNA, the CDR3 is TGCAGTGCTAGCGGTGGGGACACTGATGCTTTCTTT. It yields the protein CSASGGDTDAFF. This rearrangement joins TRBV20-1 to TRBJ1-1; the D gene is possibly TRBD1 (6 bases). Germline CDR1 DFQATT, CDR2 SNEGSKA (reference sequence). CDR3 length equals 12 residues.

This clone came up many times. The J gene is TRBJ2-1, the V gene TRBV4-2; D unresolved. This CDR3 spans 13 amino acids. Germline V lookup: CDR1 LGHNA, CDR2 YNFKEQ. Deletions cut 5 bases from V and 9 bases from J, with 14 bases between. The CDR3 here is CASSFTSETEQFF. The CDR3 DNA reads TGTGCCAGCAGCTTTACGTCCGAAACTGAGCAGTTCTTC.

The chain couples TRBV11-1 to TRBJ2-3; tentatively, D is TRBD1 (6 bases). V was pared by 7 bases and J by 0 bases, with 17 bases between. In germline, CDR1 is SGHAT, CDR2 FQDESV (reference sequence). The CDR3 sequence is 16 residues long. In DNA, the CDR3 is TGTGCCAGCACCCTGGAAGGACAGATCAGCACAGATACGCAGTATTTT. Its translation is CASTLEGQISTDTQYF.

There are a few counts of this clone. The chain recombines TRBV12-5 with TRBJ2-7; D uncertain. The CDR3 totals 14 residues. The germline V gene encodes CDR1 LGHNT and CDR2 FRNRAP. V lost 7 bases and J 5 bases, leaving 18 bases between the germline ends. In DNA, the CDR3 is TGTGCTAGTGCCCTAACTAAATCGGCCCACGAGCAGTACTTC. This encodes CASALTKSAHEQYF.

This clone was seen ten or more times. The chain is built from TRBV6-6 and TRBJ1-2; 9 nucleotides agree with TRBD1. Germline V gene lookup returns CDR1 MNHNY and CDR2 SVGAGI (reference sequence). The V segment lost 2 bases and the J segment 6 bases; nucleotides outside the gene matches: 4. The CDR3 extends over 14 amino acids. CDR3 DNA: TGTGCCAGCAGTTACCGGACAGGGGAGAATGGCTACACCTTC. It codes for CASSYRTGENGYTF.

This clone was seen at least ten times. J is TRBJ2-3 and V is TRBV6-1, with a weak D call TRBD2 (7 bases). Germline CDR1 and CDR2: MNHNS and SASEGT. This CDR3 has 14 residues. The V and J ends lost 7 bases and 4 bases respectively, with 15 bases between them. CDR3 coding DNA: TGTGCCAGCACCCTAGGGGGGGGGGCAGATACGCAGTATTTT. Amino acid sequence: CASTLGGGADTQYF.

The sample holds many counts of this clone. This chain connects TRBV6-1 to TRBJ1-5; perhaps TRBD1 as D (6 bases). The CDR3 loop spans 15 amino acids. Trimming removed 6 bases at V and 5 bases at J, with 17 bases between. Germline CDR1 is MNHNS and CDR2 is SASEGT. The CDR3 DNA sequence: TGTGCCAGCAGGGGCACAGGGATGGGGGATCAGCCCCAGCATTTT. Protein product: CASRGTGMGDQPQHF.

With respect to this clone: The CDR3 does not close with the conserved phenylalanine or tryptophan, likely indicating a read error. No DNA is shown, since the ends of the CDR3 on it are uncertain; the CDR3 is the one TCRdb lists. The chain links TRBV2 to TRBJ1-1; no DNA check was done on the table's D call, TRBD1. The CDR3 is 13 residues long, counting both termini. The germline gives CDR1 SNHLY, CDR2 FYNNEI. The CDR3 here is CASSVTGWTEAYS.

This clone was seen a few times. The chain recombines TRBV24-1 with TRBJ1-1; a weak D match, TRBD1 (5 bases). This CDR3 spans 15 amino acids. V lost 7 bases, J lost 1 base, and 15 bases lay in between. Germline CDR1 reads KGHDR; CDR2 reads SFDVKD. The CDR3: CATSNPEQGNTEAFF. The CDR3 region has the DNA TGTGCCACCAGCAACCCCGAGCAGGGGAACACTGAAGCTTTCTTT.

This clone appeared many times. The V and J genes are TRBV2 and TRBJ2-7; tentatively, D is TRBD2 (5 bases). From germline, CDR1 is SNHLY and CDR2 FYNNEI. V was clipped by 7 bases and J by 3 bases, with 13 bases between them. The CDR3 sequence is 13 residues long. The CDR3 DNA reads as TGTGCCAGCACCCGAGGGCGGAACTACGAGCAGTACTTC. Amino acids: CASTRGRNYEQYF.

The chain employs TRBV20-1 and TRBJ2-3, with unresolved D. The CDR3 consists of 11 residues. With 6 bases removed from V and 7 bases from J, the gap between germline ends came to 11 bases. Germline lookup yields CDR1 DFQATT and CDR2 SNEGSKA (reference sequence). CDR3 loop: CSAFSEYTQYF. The CDR3 region has the DNA TGCAGTGCCTTTTCAGAATATACGCAGTATTTT.

The chain is built from TRBV20-1 and TRBJ2-2; D not resolved. V was cut by 3 bases and J by 0 bases, with 20 bases left in between. Germline CDR1 is DFQATT and CDR2 is SNEGSKA (reference sequence). The CDR3 totals 18 residues. The chain's CDR3 is CSARPDRAYRTNTGELFF. In nucleotides, the CDR3 is TGCAGTGCTAGGCCAGATCGGGCGTACAGAACGAACACCGGGGAGCTGTTTTTT.

The table lists this clone with many counts. The chain has TRBV2 and TRBJ2-1; D is unresolved. The V gene lost 6 bases and the J gene lost 6 bases, with 15 bases spanning the gap. The CDR3 contains 14 residues. Germline CDR1 and CDR2: SNHLY and FYNNEI. CDR3 in amino acids: CASSQRPRVNEQFF. The CDR3 DNA reads as TGTGCCAGCAGCCAGCGCCCCCGGGTCAATGAGCAGTTCTTC. The variable domain in full, with the rest retrieved from reference TRBV2 and TRBJ2-1, is EPEVTQTPSHQVTQMGQEVILRCVPISNHLYFYWYRQILGQKVEFLVSFYNNEISEKSEIFDDQFSVERPDGSNFTLKIRSTKLEDSAMYFCASSQRPRVNEQFFGPGTRLTVL.

This clone is medium-sized in the sample. The V gene is TRBV14, the J gene TRBJ1-2; D is unclear. The CDR3 covers 13 residues. Trimming stripped 3 bases from V and 7 bases from J, with 12 bases between. In germline, CDR1 is SGHDN, CDR2 FVKESK. This CDR3 reads CASSHKVGVGYTF. The CDR3 nucleotides are TGTGCCAGCAGCCATAAAGTCGGGGTTGGCTACACCTTC.

The CDR3 nucleotides read TGTGCCGCGCAGGGTGTCTATGGCTACACCTTC. It translates to CAAQGVYGYTF. This rearrangement joins TRBV3-1 to TRBJ1-2; TRBD1 might be the D (5 bases). Germline V lookup: CDR1 LGHDT, CDR2 YNNKEL (reference sequence). This CDR3 is 11 amino acids long. Trimming removed 11 bases at V and 4 bases at J, with 11 bases between.

This clone was seen many times. The gene calls are TRBV5-5 and TRBJ1-1; 12 nucleotides agree with TRBD1. The CDR3 length is 14 residues. The germline CDR1 and CDR2 sequences are SGHKS and YYEKEE (reference sequence). V was pared by 4 bases and J by 11 bases, with 9 bases of the junction left unmatched. The CDR3 protein is CASSKPGQGAKAFF. The CDR3 DNA is TGTGCCAGCAGCAAACCGGGACAGGGGGCGAAGGCTTTCTTT. Complete variable domain (other parts from reference TRBV5-5 and TRBJ1-1): DAGVTQSPTHLIKTRGQQVTLRCSPISGHKSVSWYQQVLGQGPQFIFQYYEKEERGRGNFPDRFSARQFPNYSSELNVNALLLGDSALYLCASSKPGQGAKAFFGQGTRLTVV.

This clone was seen just once. V and J are TRBV20-1 and TRBJ2-1; TRBD1 matches at 7 bases. The CDR3 spans 13 residues. Germline-derived CDR1 and CDR2 are DFQATT and SNEGSKA (reference sequence). The V segment lost 3 bases and the J segment 4 bases; nucleotides outside the gene matches: 3. DNA for the CDR3: TGCAGTGCTAGGACAGGGACGTACAATGAGCAGTTCTTC. Translating gives CSARTGTYNEQFF.

Details on this clone: At one end the junction does not follow the germline gene, possibly because of a read error. The V call is TRBV20-1, the J call TRBJ1-1, with D unclear. CDR1 is DFQATT and CDR2 is SNEGSKA in the germline V gene (reference sequence). The CDR3 consists of 13 residues. In DNA form, the CDR3 reads TGTAGTGCTAGGAACACACAGAACACTGAAGCTTTCTTT. This encodes CSARNTQNTEAFF.

This rearrangement joins TRBV20-1 to TRBJ2-5; 11 bases are a match to TRBD2. J was trimmed by 5 bases and V by 6 bases; bases with no gene match: 20. Germline loops: CDR1 DFQATT, CDR2 SNEGSKA (reference sequence). The CDR3 is made up of 18 amino acids. CDR3 coding DNA: TGCAGTGCCCCTCTGGCCGGGACTAGCGGCAGGTCTGATGAGACCCAGTACTTC. It specifies CSAPLAGTSGRSDETQYF.

The sample holds many counts of this clone. Other nucleotide sequences in the sample specify the same CDR3. The J gene is TRBJ1-1, the V gene TRBV5-1, with TRBD1 identical over 10 bases. Germline V gene lookup returns CDR1 SGHRS and CDR2 YFSETQ. The CDR3 runs to 13 residues. V shed 5 bases and J 14 bases; nucleotides not matched to a gene: 12. CDR3 residues: CASSAPGQGSTFF. For the CDR3, the DNA is TGCGCCAGCAGTGCACCGGGACAGGGGTCTACCTTCTTT.

CDR3 sequence (DNA): TGTGCCAGAAGCCCCGTGACTAGCCGGAGGGCCTTAGATACGCAGTATTTT. Residues: CARSPVTSRRALDTQYF. The rearrangement links TRBV11-2 to TRBJ2-3; 7 bases are shared with TRBD2. Germline CDR1 and CDR2: SGHAT and FQNNGV. This CDR3 has 17 amino acids. Losses at the gene ends were 9 bases for V and 5 bases for J; bases not matched to a gene: 20.

This clone was detected many times. V and J are TRBV5-4 and TRBJ2-7; D is perhaps TRBD1 or TRBD2 (5 bases each). The CDR3 has 12 residues. Per the germline V gene, CDR1 is SGHNT and CDR2 is YYREEE (reference sequence). Trimming left V 3 bases short and J 4 bases short, with 8 bases between. CDR3 protein: CASSWDRYEQYF. CDR3 DNA: TGTGCCAGCAGCTGGGACCGATACGAGCAGTACTTC.

In this sample, this clone turned up many times. The CDR3 nucleotides are TGTGCCAGCAGCCGACAGGGGGCCCAGGGGACCCAGTACTTC. Translated: CASSRQGAQGTQYF. The chain links TRBV7-2 to TRBJ2-5; TRBD1 agrees at 10 bases. J gave up 7 bases and V 5 bases, and 7 bases lay outside the gene matches. Germline V lookup: CDR1 SGHTA, CDR2 FQGNSA. This CDR3 has 14 residues.

The J gene is TRBJ2-1, the V gene TRBV14; 8 positions match TRBD2. J gave up 8 bases and V 0 bases, and 6 bases lay outside the gene matches. CDR3 length equals 15 residues. Germline V gene sequence: CDR1 SGHDN, CDR2 FVKESK. CDR3 nucleotides: TGTGCCAGCAGCCAAGATCGAGCGGGAGCCTATGAGCAGTTCTTC. Translated, it gives CASSQDRAGAYEQFF.